Detailed here is one T cell receptor beta chain. Its antigen is as yet unknown. The sample belongs to a study of cytomegalovirus exposure and HLA in healthy donors. Broader study findings: Diagnosis of cytomegalovirus status made by the classifier reportedly showed high specificity and sensitivity. The tendency of first-cohort TCR clusters to co-occur in the 130 or so validation repertoires was identified by a subsequent analysis.

The V end was cut by 5 bases, the J end by 5 bases, with 6 bases between. The CDR3 extends over 11 amino acids. Germline lookup yields CDR1 MDHEN and CDR2 SYDVKM. Profiled with immunoSEQ multiplex PCR; TCRdb holds only in-frame clones, not every one. The repertoire holds hundreds of thousands of clones, with roughly 91% as singletons. The chain carries TRBV28 and TRBJ1-2; D ambiguous. Sequenced material: PBMCs. The clonotype originates from a woman between 18 and 29 years old in good health and CMV-seropositive. The CDR3 region has the DNA TGTGCCAGCAGTAACATATATGGCTACACCTTC. Translated, it gives CASSNIYGYTF.